The 12 T cell receptor beta chains below all came from one sample that was sequenced in a study of identifying expanded T cells in peripheral blood. The table came from immunoSEQ multiplex PCR; TCRdb's copy has only in-frame clones and leaves some out. This sample has some 93,000 clones; around nine tenths occur once, and the top ten carry roughly 3.8%. What was sequenced was blood. These receptors all stem from a person aged 18 to 75 in good health.

V gene TRBV6-6 combines with J gene TRBJ2-7; TRBD2 matches at 7 bases. Losses at the gene ends were 2 bases for V and 7 bases for J; bases not matched to a gene: 8. The CDR3 has 14 amino acids. Germline V gene sequence: CDR1 MNHNY, CDR2 SVGAGI (reference sequence). CDR3 nucleotides: TGTGCCAGCAGTTACCATGTCGAGGGAGGGGAGCAGTACTTC. This translates into CASSYHVEGGEQYF.

The chain is built from TRBV7-2 and TRBJ2-2; 12 positions agree with TRBD2. The CDR3 has 16 residues. Germline V gene lookup returns CDR1 SGHTA and CDR2 FQGNSA. V lost 5 bases to trimming and J lost 5 bases; unmatched junction nucleotides: 6. The CDR3 nucleotides are TGTGCCAGCAGCCTTACTAGCGGGGGGACGACCGGGGAGCTGTTTTTT. It translates to CASSLTSGGTTGELFF.

The CDR3 sequence: CASSLTGELFF. CDR3 coding DNA: TGTGCCAGCAGCTTAACCGGGGAGCTGTTTTTT. The rearrangement uses TRBV7-3 and TRBJ2-2; D unresolved. Trimming shortened V by 0 bases and J by 7 bases, and 0 bases separated the two germline ends. Germline CDR1 is SGHTA and CDR2 is FQGTGA. The CDR3 is 11 residues long.

The genes are TRBV27 and TRBJ1-1; TRBD1 might be the D (5 bases). The CDR3 is 15 amino acids. Deletions cut 2 bases from V and 4 bases from J, with 14 bases between. The germline CDR1 and CDR2 sequences are MNHEY and SMNVEV (reference sequence). Here the CDR3 reads CASSLDRGSPTEAFF. CDR3 DNA sequence: TGTGCCAGCAGTTTAGACCGGGGGAGCCCCACTGAAGCTTTCTTT.

This clone was detected a few times. The rearrangement uses TRBV10-2 and TRBJ1-6; 9 positions agree with TRBD1. This CDR3 contains 15 residues. V dropped 3 bases and J dropped 7; count of bases not matched to a gene: 4. CDR1 is WSHSY, CDR2 SAAADI, per germline. CDR3 bases: TGCGCCAGCAGTGATCCGGGACAGGGCAATTCACCCCTCCACTTT. Protein sequence: CASSDPGQGNSPLHF.

This rearrangement joins TRBV4-1 to TRBJ2-7, with D perhaps matching TRBD1 (5 bases). Per germline, CDR1 MGHRA and CDR2 YSYEKL. The CDR3 loop spans 13 amino acids. Trimming removed 7 bases from V and 1 base from J, with 11 bases in between. CDR3 protein: CASKDTGSYEQYF. As DNA, the CDR3 is TGCGCCAGCAAGGATACAGGTTCCTACGAGCAGTACTTC.

This rearrangement joins TRBV27 to TRBJ1-6; D perhaps matches TRBD1 (5 bases). Germline V CDR1 and CDR2: MNHEY, SMNVEV (reference sequence). The CDR3 has 13 residues. The ends were cut back, 6 bases at V and 14 bases at J, with 17 bases in the middle. CDR3 region: CASRWGERGTLHF. Here the CDR3 DNA reads TGTGCCAGCAGGTGGGGGGAACGGGGGACCCTCCACTTT.

This clone has only one observation. The V call is TRBV28, the J call TRBJ1-2; 7 bases agree with TRBD1. Trimming cost V 6 bases and J 0 bases; bases outside gene matches: 4. This CDR3 comprises 14 residues. Germline-derived CDR1 and CDR2 are MDHEN and SYDVKM. The CDR3 sequence is CASSSGQANYGYTF. In DNA form, the CDR3 reads TGTGCCAGCAGCTCAGGACAGGCTAACTATGGCTACACCTTC.

V usage is TRBV28 and J usage is TRBJ1-2; D perhaps matches TRBD1 (5 bases). The ends were cut back, 7 bases at V and 8 bases at J, with 17 bases in the middle. CDR1 and CDR2 (germline): MDHEN, SYDVKM. The CDR3 is 13 amino acids. The CDR3, as DNA: TGTGCCAGCAATTCGGGTCAGGGTGAAGGCTACACCTTC. It is translated as CASNSGQGEGYTF.

This clone was seen a few times. The V and J genes are TRBV18 and TRBJ1-5, with 8 bases matching TRBD1. Germline lookup yields CDR1 KGHSH and CDR2 LQKENI. Trimming took 5 bases from V and 6 from J; bases not matched to a gene: 6. The length of the CDR3 is 14 residues. In DNA, the CDR3 is TGTGCCAGCTCAAAAATCAGGGGGCCTCAGCCCCAGCATTTT. Translation: CASSKIRGPQPQHF.

The chain couples TRBV30 to TRBJ1-3, with D perhaps matching TRBD1 (5 bases). The CDR3 loop spans 17 amino acids. Trimming removed 2 bases from V and 1 base from J, with 18 bases in between. From germline, CDR1 is GTSNPN and CDR2 SVGIG (reference sequence). The CDR3 protein is CAWSPPPGGGSGNTIYF. The DNA for the CDR3 is TGTGCCTGGAGTCCCCCCCCGGGGGGTGGGTCTGGAAACACCATATATTTT. Based on the CDR3 plus reference TRBV30 and TRBJ1-3, the full variable domain is SQTIHQWPATLVQPVGSPLSLECTVEGTSNPNLYWYRQAAGRGLQLLFYSVGIGQISSEVPQNLSASRPQDRQFILSSKKLLLSDSGFYLCAWSPPPGGGSGNTIYFGEGSWLTVV.

V usage is TRBV18 and J usage is TRBJ2-7, with no clear D. The germline V gene has CDR1 KGHSH and CDR2 LQKENI. Trimming removed 1 base at V and 0 bases at J, with 7 bases between. The CDR3 is made up of 14 amino acids. DNA of the CDR3: TGTGCCAGCTCACCACAGGAGAACTCCTACGAGCAGTACTTC. Protein product: CASSPQENSYEQYF.